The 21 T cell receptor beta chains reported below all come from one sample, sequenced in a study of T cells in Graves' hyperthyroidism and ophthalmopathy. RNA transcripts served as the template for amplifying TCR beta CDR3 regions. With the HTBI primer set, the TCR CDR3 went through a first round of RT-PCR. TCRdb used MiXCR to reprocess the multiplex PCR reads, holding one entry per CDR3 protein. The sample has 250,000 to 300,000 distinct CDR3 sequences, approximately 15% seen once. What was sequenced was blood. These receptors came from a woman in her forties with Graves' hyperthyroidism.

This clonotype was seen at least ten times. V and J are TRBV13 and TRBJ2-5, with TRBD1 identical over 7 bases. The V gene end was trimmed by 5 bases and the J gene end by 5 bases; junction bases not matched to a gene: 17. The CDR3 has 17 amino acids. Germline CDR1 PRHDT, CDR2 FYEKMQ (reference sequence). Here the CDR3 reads CASSPLTGSDSEETQYF. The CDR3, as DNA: TGTGCCAGCAGCCCCTTGACAGGGTCCGATTCAGAGGAGACCCAGTACTTC.

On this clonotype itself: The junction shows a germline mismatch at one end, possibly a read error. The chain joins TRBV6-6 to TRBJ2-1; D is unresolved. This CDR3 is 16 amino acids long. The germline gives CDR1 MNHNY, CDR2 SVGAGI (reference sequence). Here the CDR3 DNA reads TGTGCCAGCAGTTACTCAGGCATTACTTCCTACAAGGAGCAGTTCTTC. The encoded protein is CASSYSGITSYKEQFF.

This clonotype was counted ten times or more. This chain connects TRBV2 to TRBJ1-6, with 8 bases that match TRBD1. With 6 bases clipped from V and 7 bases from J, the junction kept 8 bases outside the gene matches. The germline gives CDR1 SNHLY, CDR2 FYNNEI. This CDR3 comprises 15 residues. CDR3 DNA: TGTGCCAGCAGCCTTGAGACAGGGGACAATTCACCCCTCCACTTT. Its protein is CASSLETGDNSPLHF.

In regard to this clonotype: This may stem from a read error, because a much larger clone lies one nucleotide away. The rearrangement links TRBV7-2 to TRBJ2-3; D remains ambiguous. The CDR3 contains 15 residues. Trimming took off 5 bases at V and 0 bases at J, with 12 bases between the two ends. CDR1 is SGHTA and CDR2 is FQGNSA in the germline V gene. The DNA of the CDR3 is TGTGCCAGCAGCACGACCGCGGCTAGCACAGATACGCAGTATTTT. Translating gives CASSTTAASTDTQYF.

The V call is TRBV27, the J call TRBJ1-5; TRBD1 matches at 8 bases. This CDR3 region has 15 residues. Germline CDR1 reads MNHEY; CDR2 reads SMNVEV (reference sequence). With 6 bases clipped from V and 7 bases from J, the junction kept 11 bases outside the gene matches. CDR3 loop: CASSLSGQGRQPQHF. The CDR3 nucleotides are TGTGCCAGCAGCCTTAGTGGACAGGGACGGCAGCCCCAGCATTTT.

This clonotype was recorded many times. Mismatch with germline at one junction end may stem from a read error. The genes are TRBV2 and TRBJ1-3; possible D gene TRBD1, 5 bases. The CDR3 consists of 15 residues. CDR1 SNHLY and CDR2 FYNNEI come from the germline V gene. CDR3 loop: CASSEGGSTGNTIYF. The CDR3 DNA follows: TGTGCCAGCAGTGAAGGGGGGTCGACTGGGAACACCATATATTTT.

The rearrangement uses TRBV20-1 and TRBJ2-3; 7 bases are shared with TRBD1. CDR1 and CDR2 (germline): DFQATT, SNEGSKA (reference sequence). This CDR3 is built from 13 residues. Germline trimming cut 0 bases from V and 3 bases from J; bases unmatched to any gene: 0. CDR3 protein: CSAREQGTDTQYF. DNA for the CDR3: TGCAGTGCTAGAGAACAGGGGACAGATACGCAGTATTTT.

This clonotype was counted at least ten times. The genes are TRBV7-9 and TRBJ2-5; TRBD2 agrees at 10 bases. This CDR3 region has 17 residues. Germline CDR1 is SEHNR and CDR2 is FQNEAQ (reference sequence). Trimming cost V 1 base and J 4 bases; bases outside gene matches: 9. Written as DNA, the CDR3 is TGTGCCAGCAGCTTAGTACTAGCGGGATTGTTTCGAGAGACCCAGTACTTC. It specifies CASSLVLAGLFRETQYF.

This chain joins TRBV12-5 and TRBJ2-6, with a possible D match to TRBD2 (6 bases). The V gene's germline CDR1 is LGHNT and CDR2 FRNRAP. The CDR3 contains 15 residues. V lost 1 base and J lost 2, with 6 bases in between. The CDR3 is CASGLGGAGANVLTF. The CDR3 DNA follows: TGTGCTAGTGGTTTGGGGGGGGCTGGGGCCAACGTCCTGACTTTC. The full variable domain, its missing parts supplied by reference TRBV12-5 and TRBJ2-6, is DARVTQTPRHKVTEMGQEVTMRCQPILGHNTVFWYRQTMMQGLELLAYFRNRAPLDDSGMPKDRFSAEMPDATLATLKIQPSEPRDSAVYFCASGLGGAGANVLTFGAGSRLTVL.

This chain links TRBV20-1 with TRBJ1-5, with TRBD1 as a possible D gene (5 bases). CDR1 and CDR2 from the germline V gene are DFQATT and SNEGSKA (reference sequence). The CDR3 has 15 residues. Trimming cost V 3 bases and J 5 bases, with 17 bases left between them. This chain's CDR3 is CSARKFTGPDQPQHF. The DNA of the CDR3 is TGCAGTGCTAGGAAATTTACGGGACCGGATCAGCCCCAGCATTTT.

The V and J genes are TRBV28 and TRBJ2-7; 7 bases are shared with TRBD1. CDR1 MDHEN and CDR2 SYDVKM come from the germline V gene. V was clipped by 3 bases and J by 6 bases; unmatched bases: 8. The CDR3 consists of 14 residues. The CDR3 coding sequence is TGTGCCAGCAGTTTCGTGACAGGGTCCGTCGAGCAGTACTTC. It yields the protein CASSFVTGSVEQYF.

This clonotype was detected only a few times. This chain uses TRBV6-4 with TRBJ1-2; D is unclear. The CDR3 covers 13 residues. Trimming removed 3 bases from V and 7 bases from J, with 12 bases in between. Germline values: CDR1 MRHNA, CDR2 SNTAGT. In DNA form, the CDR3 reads TGTGCCAGCAGTGAGGAGGGAATAGGTGGCTACACCTTC. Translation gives CASSEEGIGGYTF.

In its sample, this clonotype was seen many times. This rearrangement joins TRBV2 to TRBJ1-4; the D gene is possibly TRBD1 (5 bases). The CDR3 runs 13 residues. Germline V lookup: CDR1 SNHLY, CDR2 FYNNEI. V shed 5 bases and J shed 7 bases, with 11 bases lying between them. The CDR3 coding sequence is TGTGCCAGCAGTACCGGGACTGGTGAAAAACTGTTTTTT. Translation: CASSTGTGEKLFF.

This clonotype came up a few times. The CDR3 bases are TGTGCCAGCGCCAGCCGACAGGCGACTAATGAAAAACTGTTTTTT. This codes for CASASRQATNEKLFF. V gene TRBV18 combines with J gene TRBJ1-4; tentatively, D is TRBD1 (6 bases). CDR1 is KGHSH, CDR2 LQKENI, per germline. V gave up 8 bases and J gave up 2 bases, with 15 bases separating them. CDR3 length: 15 residues.

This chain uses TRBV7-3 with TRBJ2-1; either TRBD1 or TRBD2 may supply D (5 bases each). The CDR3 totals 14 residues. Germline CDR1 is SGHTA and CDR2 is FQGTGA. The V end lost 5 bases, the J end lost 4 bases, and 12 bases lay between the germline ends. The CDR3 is CASSVGREYNEQFF. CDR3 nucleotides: TGTGCCAGCAGCGTGGGACGCGAATACAATGAGCAGTTCTTC. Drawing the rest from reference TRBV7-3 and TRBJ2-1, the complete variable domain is GAGVSQTPSNKVTEKGKYVELRCDPISGHTALYWYRQSLGQGPEFLIYFQGTGAADDSGLPNDRFFAVRPEGSVSTLKIQRTERGDSAVYLCASSVGREYNEQFFGPGTRLTVL.

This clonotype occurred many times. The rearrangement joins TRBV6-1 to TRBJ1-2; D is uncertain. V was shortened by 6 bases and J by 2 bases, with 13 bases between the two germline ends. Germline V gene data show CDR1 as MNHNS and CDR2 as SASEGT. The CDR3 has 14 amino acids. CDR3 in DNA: TGTGCCAGCAGGAGCCCCGGGAGCAACTATGGCTACACCTTC. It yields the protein CASRSPGSNYGYTF.

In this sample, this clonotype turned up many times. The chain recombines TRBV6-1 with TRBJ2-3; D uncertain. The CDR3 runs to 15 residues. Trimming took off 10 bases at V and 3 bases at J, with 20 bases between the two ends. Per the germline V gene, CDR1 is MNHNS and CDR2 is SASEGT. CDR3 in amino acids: CAIQPPVPGTDTQYF. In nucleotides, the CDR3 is TGTGCCATCCAGCCCCCAGTCCCCGGAACAGATACGCAGTATTTT.

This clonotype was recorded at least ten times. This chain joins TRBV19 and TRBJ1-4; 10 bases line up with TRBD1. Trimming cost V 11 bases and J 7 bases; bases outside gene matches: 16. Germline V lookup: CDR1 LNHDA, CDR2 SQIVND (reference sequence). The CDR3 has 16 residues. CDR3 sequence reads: CAVGGRQGARGEKLFF. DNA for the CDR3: TGTGCCGTAGGGGGCCGACAGGGGGCGAGGGGTGAAAAACTGTTTTTT. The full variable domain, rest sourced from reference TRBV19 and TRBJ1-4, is DGGITQSPKYLFRKEGQNVTLSCEQNLNHDAMYWYRQDPGQGLRLIYYSQIVNDFQKGDIAEGYSVSREKKESFPLTVTSAQKNPTAFYLCAVGGRQGARGEKLFFGSGTQLSVL.

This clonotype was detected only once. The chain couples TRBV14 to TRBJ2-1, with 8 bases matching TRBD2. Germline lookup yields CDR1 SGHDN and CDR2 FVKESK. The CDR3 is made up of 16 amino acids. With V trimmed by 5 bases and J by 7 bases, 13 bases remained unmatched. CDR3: CASSISDGRAGNEQFF. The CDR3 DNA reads TGTGCCAGCAGCATCTCAGACGGGAGGGCGGGGAATGAGCAGTTCTTC.

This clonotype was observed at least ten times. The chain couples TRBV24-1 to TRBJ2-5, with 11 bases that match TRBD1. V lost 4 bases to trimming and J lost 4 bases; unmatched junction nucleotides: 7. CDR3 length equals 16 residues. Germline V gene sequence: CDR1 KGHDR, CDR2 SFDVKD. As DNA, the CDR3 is TGTGCCACCAGTGACTACGGACAGGGGGCAGGAGAGACCCAGTACTTC. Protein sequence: CATSDYGQGAGETQYF.

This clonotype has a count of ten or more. CDR3 sequence: CASAFRTAYQPQHF. The DNA of the CDR3 is TGTGCCAGCGCATTCAGGACAGCCTATCAGCCCCAGCATTTT. The chain links TRBV6-1 to TRBJ1-5, with D perhaps matching TRBD1 (6 bases). Per the germline V gene, CDR1 is MNHNS and CDR2 is SASEGT. This CDR3 contains 14 residues. Trimming took off 8 bases at V and 5 bases at J, with 16 bases between the two ends.